This entry lists 9 T cell receptor beta chains sequenced from one sample in a study of cytomegalovirus exposure and HLA in healthy donors. It was with 60 Vbeta and 13 Jbeta primers that the PCR ran. The method was immunoSEQ multiplex PCR; TCRdb's version includes in-frame clones alone and lacks a portion of them. The table includes approximately 170,000 clones, 75% to 90% detected once. What was sequenced was PBMCs. Every receptor here comes from a boy younger than 10 in good health and CMV-seronegative.

The rearrangement joins TRBV29-1 to TRBJ1-2; D ambiguous. This CDR3 contains 14 residues. Germline V CDR1 and CDR2: SQVTM, ANQGSEA. With 4 bases removed from V and 2 bases from J, the gap between germline ends came to 14 bases. The chain's CDR3 is CSVALAGFNYGYTF. DNA for the CDR3: TGCAGCGTTGCCTTGGCGGGATTCAACTATGGCTACACCTTC.

The rearrangement links TRBV6-5 to TRBJ1-1, with 8 bases identical to TRBD1. This CDR3 spans 14 amino acids. The ends lost 2 bases at V and 1 base at J; junction bases unmatched: 0. Germline values: CDR1 MNHEY, CDR2 SVGAGI. Written as DNA, the CDR3 is TGTGCCAGCAGTTACGGGACAGGGAACACTGAAGCTTTCTTT. This sequence encodes CASSYGTGNTEAFF.

The J gene is TRBJ2-3, the V gene TRBV30; TRBD2 aligns across 8 bases. Germline values: CDR1 GTSNPN, CDR2 SVGIG (reference sequence). The CDR3 is made up of 13 amino acids. V was pared by 7 bases and J by 2 bases, with 5 bases of the junction left unmatched. In DNA form, the CDR3 reads TGTGCCTCCGGGGGGGTAAACACAGATACGCAGTATTTT. Protein product: CASGGVNTDTQYF.

V and J are TRBV5-6 and TRBJ2-1; D might be TRBD2 (5 bases). The CDR3 is made up of 15 amino acids. V lost 3 bases and J lost 0, with 10 bases in between. Germline V gene lookup returns CDR1 SGHDT and CDR2 YYEEEE. The CDR3 nucleotides read TGTGCCAGCAGCTGGACCGGAGGCTCCTACAATGAGCAGTTCTTC. This sequence encodes CASSWTGGSYNEQFF. The full variable domain, completed using reference TRBV5-6 and TRBJ2-1, is DAGVTQSPTHLIKTRGQQVTLRCSPKSGHDTVSWYQQALGQGPQFIFQYYEEEERQRGNFPDRFSGHQFPNYSSELNVNALLLGDSALYLCASSWTGGSYNEQFFGPGTRLTVL.

This sequence joins TRBV7-9 and TRBJ2-5; 7 bases are shared with TRBD2. CDR1 SEHNR and CDR2 FQNEAQ come from the germline V gene (reference sequence). The CDR3 consists of 14 residues. V lost 2 bases to trimming and J lost 3 bases; unmatched junction nucleotides: 3. The CDR3 is CASSLRSGKETQYF. CDR3 in DNA: TGTGCCAGCAGCTTACGAAGCGGGAAAGAGACCCAGTACTTC.

The chain joins TRBV4-1 to TRBJ1-5; tentative D call: TRBD1 (5 bases). V was pared by 0 bases and J by 2 bases, with 14 bases between. The germline V gene has CDR1 MGHRA and CDR2 YSYEKL. This CDR3 region has 17 residues. The CDR3 is CASSQEQQGAGNQPQHF. In DNA form, the CDR3 reads TGCGCCAGCAGCCAAGAGCAGCAAGGGGCTGGCAATCAGCCCCAGCATTTT.

V is TRBV4-3 and J is TRBJ1-6, with TRBD1 matching 9 bases. The V gene's germline CDR1 is LGHNA and CDR2 YSLEER. The CDR3 contains 17 residues. With V trimmed by 0 bases and J by 9 bases, 9 bases remained unmatched. This CDR3 is CASSQEEGTGTGSPLHF. In DNA, the CDR3 is TGCGCCAGCAGCCAAGAAGAGGGGACAGGGACCGGTTCACCCCTCCACTTT.

The rearrangement joins TRBV9 to TRBJ2-2; the match to TRBD2 covers 11 bases. Germline assignment: CDR1 SGDLS and CDR2 YYNGEE. This CDR3 has 16 amino acids. Germline trimming cut 4 bases from V and 6 bases from J; bases unmatched to any gene: 8. The chain's CDR3 is CASSRLAGNPPGELFF. Written as DNA, the CDR3 is TGTGCCAGCAGCAGACTAGCGGGAAATCCTCCCGGGGAGCTGTTTTTT.

This rearrangement joins TRBV7-2 to TRBJ2-7; 7 nucleotides align to TRBD1. V lost 5 bases to trimming and J lost 9 bases; unmatched junction nucleotides: 4. Germline loops: CDR1 SGHTA, CDR2 FQGNSA. The CDR3 sequence is 11 residues long. The chain's CDR3 is CASSDRVGQYF. Here the CDR3 DNA reads TGTGCCAGCAGCGACAGGGTCGGGCAGTACTTC. The entire variable domain, with the rest obtained from reference TRBV7-2 and TRBJ2-7, is as follows: GAGVSQSPSNKVTEKGKDVELRCDPISGHTALYWYRQSLGQGLEFLIYFQGNSAPDKSGLPSDRFSAERTGGSVSTLTIQRTQQEDSAVYLCASSDRVGQYFGPGTRLTVT.